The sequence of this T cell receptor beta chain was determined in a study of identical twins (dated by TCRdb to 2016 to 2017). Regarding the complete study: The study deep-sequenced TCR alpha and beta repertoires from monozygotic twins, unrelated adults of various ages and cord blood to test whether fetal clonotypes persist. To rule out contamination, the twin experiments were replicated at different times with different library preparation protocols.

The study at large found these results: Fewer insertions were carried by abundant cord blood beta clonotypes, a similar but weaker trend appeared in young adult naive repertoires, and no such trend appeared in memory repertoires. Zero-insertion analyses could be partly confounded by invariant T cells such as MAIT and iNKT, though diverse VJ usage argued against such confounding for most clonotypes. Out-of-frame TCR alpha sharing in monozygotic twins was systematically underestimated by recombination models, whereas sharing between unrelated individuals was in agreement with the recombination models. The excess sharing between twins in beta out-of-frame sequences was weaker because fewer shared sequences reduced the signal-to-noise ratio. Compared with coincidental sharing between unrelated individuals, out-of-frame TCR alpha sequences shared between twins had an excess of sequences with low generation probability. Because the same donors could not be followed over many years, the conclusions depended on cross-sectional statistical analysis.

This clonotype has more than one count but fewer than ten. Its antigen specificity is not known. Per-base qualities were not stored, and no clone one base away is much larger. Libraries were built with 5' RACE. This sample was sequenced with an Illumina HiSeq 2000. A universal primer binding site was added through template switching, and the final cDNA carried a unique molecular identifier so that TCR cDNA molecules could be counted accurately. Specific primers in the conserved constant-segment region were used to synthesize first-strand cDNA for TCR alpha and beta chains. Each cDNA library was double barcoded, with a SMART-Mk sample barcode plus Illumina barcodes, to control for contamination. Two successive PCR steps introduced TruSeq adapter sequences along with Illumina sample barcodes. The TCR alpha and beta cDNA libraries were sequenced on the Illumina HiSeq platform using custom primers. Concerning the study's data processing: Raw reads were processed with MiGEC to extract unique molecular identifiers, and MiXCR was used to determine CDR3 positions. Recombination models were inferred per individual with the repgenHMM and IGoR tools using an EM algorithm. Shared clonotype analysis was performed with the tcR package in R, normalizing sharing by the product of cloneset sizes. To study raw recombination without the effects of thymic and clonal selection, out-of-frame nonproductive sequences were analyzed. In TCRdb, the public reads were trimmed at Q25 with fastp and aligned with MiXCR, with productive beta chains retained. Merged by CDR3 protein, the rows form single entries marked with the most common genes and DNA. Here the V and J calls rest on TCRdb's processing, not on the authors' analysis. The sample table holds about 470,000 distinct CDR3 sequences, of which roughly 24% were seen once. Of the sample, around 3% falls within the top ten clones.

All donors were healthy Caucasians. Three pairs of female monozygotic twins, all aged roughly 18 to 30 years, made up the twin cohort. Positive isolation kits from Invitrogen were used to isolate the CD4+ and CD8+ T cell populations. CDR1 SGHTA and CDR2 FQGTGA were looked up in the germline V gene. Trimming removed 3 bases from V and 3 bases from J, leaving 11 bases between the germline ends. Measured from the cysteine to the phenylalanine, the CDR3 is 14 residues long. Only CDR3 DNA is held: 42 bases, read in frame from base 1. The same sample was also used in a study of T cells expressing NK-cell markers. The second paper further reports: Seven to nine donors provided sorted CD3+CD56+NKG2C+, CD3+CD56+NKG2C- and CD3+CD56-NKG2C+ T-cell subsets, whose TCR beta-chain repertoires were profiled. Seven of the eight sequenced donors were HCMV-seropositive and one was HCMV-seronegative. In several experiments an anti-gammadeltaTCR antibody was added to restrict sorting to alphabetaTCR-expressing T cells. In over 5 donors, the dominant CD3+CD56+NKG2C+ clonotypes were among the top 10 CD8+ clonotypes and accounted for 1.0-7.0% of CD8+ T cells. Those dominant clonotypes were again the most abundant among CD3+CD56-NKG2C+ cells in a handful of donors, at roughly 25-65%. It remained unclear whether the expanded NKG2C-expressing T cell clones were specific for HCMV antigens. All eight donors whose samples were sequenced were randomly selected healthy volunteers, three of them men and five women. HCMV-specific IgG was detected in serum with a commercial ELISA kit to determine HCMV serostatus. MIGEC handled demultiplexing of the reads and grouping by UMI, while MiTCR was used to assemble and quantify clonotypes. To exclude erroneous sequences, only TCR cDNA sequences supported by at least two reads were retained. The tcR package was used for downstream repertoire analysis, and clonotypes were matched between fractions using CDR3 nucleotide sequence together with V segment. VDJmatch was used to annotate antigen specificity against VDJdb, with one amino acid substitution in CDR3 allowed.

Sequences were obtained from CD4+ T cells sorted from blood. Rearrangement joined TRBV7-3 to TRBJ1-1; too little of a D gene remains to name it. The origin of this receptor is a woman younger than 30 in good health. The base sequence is TGTGCCAGCAGCTTCATCGGGAGGGACACTGAAGCTTTCTTT. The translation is CASSFIGRDTEAFF.